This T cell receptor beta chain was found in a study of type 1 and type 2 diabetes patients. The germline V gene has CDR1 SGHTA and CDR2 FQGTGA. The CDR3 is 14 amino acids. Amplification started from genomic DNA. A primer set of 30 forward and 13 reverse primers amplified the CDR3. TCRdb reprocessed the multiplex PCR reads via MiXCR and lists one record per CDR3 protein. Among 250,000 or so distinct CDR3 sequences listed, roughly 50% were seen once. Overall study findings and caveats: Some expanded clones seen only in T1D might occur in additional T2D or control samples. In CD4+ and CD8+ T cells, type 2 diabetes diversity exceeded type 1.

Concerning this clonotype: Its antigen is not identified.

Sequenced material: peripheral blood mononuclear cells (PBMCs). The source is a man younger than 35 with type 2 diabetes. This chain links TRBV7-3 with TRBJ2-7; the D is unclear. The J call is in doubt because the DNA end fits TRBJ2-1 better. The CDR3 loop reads CASSLIVDSNEQFF. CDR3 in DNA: TGTGCCAGCAGCTTAATAGTAGATTCTAATGAGCAGTTCTTC.